This passage covers 12 T cell receptor beta chains from one sample sequenced in a study of CD8 T cells in ankylosing spondylitis. MiXCR, run by TCRdb on the 5' RACE reads, gives a single entry per CDR3 protein. The data hold around 320,000 distinct CDR3 sequences, with around 21% observed a single time. The source material was blood, either unsorted or a sorted T cell fraction (not recorded which). The receptors here all came from a female donor with ankylosing spondylitis or in good health (not recorded which).

The chain employs TRBV6-2 or TRBV6-3 and TRBJ1-6; D gene ambiguous. Between the trimmed V and J ends, which lost 10 bases and 7 bases, there was a span of 14 bases. Germline assignment: CDR1 MNHEY and CDR2 SVGEGT. CDR3 length: 13 residues. The CDR3 reads CATGRSENSPLHF. CDR3 in DNA: TGTGCCACTGGCAGGTCCGAAAATTCACCCCTCCACTTT.

Many counts were recorded for this clonotype. V gene TRBV12-3 or TRBV12-4 combines with J gene TRBJ1-5, with a possible D match to TRBD1 (6 bases). The V and J ends lost 6 bases and 5 bases respectively, with 11 bases between them. This CDR3 region has 13 residues. In DNA, the CDR3 is TGTGCCAGCAGCTCGGACAGCGATCAGCCCCAGCATTTT. It yields the protein CASSSDSDQPQHF.

This clonotype was recorded many times. The chain couples TRBV10-3 to TRBJ2-2; D not certain. Germline V gene data show CDR1 as ENHRY and CDR2 as SYGVKD. There are 16 residues in the CDR3. Trimming pared 0 bases from V and 0 bases from J, leaving 8 bases between. The CDR3: CAISESGLTNTGELFF. The CDR3 DNA reads as TGTGCCATCAGTGAGTCGGGTCTAACGAACACCGGGGAGCTGTTTTTT.

This clonotype showed up just a few times. The chain employs TRBV7-9 and TRBJ1-5; a weak D match, TRBD1 (6 bases). This CDR3 has 15 amino acids. The germline V gene has CDR1 SEHNR and CDR2 FQNEAQ (reference sequence). V was pared by 1 base and J by 3 bases, with 10 bases between. The DNA for the CDR3 is TGTGCCAGCAGCTTAGTGGGGGGCCCCAATCAGCCCCAGCATTTT. It yields the protein CASSLVGGPNQPQHF.

This clonotype appeared many times. The V call is TRBV5-1, the J call TRBJ2-1; 13 positions match TRBD2. CDR3 length equals 15 residues. Trimming took 3 bases from V and 9 from J; bases not matched to a gene: 6. Germline lookup yields CDR1 SGHRS and CDR2 YFSETQ. The CDR3 region has the DNA TGCGCCAGCAGCTACACTAGCGGGAGGGCCAGTGAGCAGTTCTTC. Its protein is CASSYTSGRASEQFF. Looking up the rest from reference TRBV5-1 and TRBJ2-1 gives the full variable domain: KAGVTQTPRYLIKTRGQQVTLSCSPISGHRSVSWYQQTPGQGLQFLFEYFSETQRNKGNFPGRFSGRQFSNSRSEMNVSTLELGDSALYLCASSYTSGRASEQFFGPGTRLTVL.

The rearrangement uses TRBV6-2 or TRBV6-3 and TRBJ1-1, with D possibly TRBD1 on 6 matching bases. This CDR3 is built from 13 residues. Trimming took off 6 bases at V and 4 bases at J, with 12 bases between the two ends. Germline CDR1 and CDR2: MNHEY and SVGEGT. The CDR3, as DNA: TGTGCCAGCAGACGGGGGCCAGGCACTGAAGCTTTCTTT. The encoded protein is CASRRGPGTEAFF.

This clonotype was found many times. The rearrangement joins TRBV6-1 to TRBJ1-5; 10 nucleotides align to TRBD1. This CDR3 spans 15 amino acids. Per the germline V gene, CDR1 is MNHNS and CDR2 is SASEGT. Trimming took 5 bases from V and 5 from J; bases not matched to a gene: 6. CDR3 region: CASSPDRGPYQPQHF. As DNA, the CDR3 is TGTGCCAGCAGTCCCGACAGGGGGCCGTATCAGCCCCAGCATTTT.

This clonotype was detected only a few times. This sequence joins TRBV28 and TRBJ2-1; the D gene could be TRBD1 or TRBD2 (6 bases each). The CDR3 spans 15 residues. Trimming took off 7 bases at V and 7 bases at J, with 20 bases between the two ends. Germline-derived CDR1 and CDR2 are MDHEN and SYDVKM. The CDR3 DNA follows: TGTGCCAGCAACAGCGGAGGGGGGCTAGTAAATGAGCAGTTCTTC. Its protein is CASNSGGGLVNEQFF.

The chain combines TRBV5-1 with TRBJ2-7; 12 nucleotides line up with TRBD2. The CDR3 contains 16 residues. J was trimmed by 1 base and V by 1 base; bases with no gene match: 3. Germline V gene data show CDR1 as SGHRS and CDR2 as YFSETQ. The CDR3 DNA reads as TGCGCCAGCAGCTTGACTGGGACTAGCGGGTCCTACGAGCAGTACTTC. This codes for CASSLTGTSGSYEQYF. Complete variable domain (other parts from reference TRBV5-1 and TRBJ2-7): KAGVTQTPRYLIKTRGQQVTLSCSPISGHRSVSWYQQTPGQGLQFLFEYFSETQRNKGNFPGRFSGRQFSNSRSEMNVSTLELGDSALYLCASSLTGTSGSYEQYFGPGTRLTVT.

The V and J genes are TRBV20-1 and TRBJ2-1; D may be TRBD1 or TRBD2 (5 bases each). The germline CDR1 and CDR2 sequences are DFQATT and SNEGSKA (reference sequence). This CDR3 is built from 15 residues. Trimming stripped 6 bases from V and 8 bases from J, with 23 bases between. CDR3 loop: CSAQGEPQTRDEQFF. The CDR3 DNA follows: TGCAGTGCCCAAGGGGAGCCCCAAACCCGGGATGAGCAGTTCTTC.

This clonotype was seen more than once but under ten times. It is unclear where the CDR3 begins or ends on the DNA, so no DNA is shown, and the CDR3 is as TCRdb lists it. The chain uses TRBV11-2 and TRBJ2-2; the table's D call, TRBD1, has no DNA check behind it. The CDR3 spans 17 amino acids, including both terminal residues. Germline lookup yields CDR1 SGHAT and CDR2 FQNNGV. The CDR3 sequence is CASSLDRGLLAGELFFF.

As for this clonotype: The junction does not match germline at one end; this may be a read error. V is TRBV20-1 and J is TRBJ2-5; D may match TRBD1 or TRBD2 (5 bases each). The length of the CDR3 is 13 residues. CDR1 is DFQATT, CDR2 SNEGSKA, per germline (reference sequence). CDR3 in DNA: TGCAGTGCTATAGAGGGACGGTCAGAGGCCCAGTACTTC. This translates into CSAIEGRSEAQYF.